A selection of T cell receptor beta chains follows, all from one sample in a study of post-analysis software for immune sequencing data. TCRdb redid the calling of the PCR reads with MiXCR, one entry per CDR3 protein. Here the sample spans about half a million distinct CDR3 sequences, 30% to 40% being singletons. What was sequenced was blood. These receptors originate from a girl between 2 and 17 years old with multiple sclerosis. The CDR3 runs from the conserved cysteine through the conserved F or W. The D gene is left open where the match is weak. Size is omitted from some rows. Given values are once, few, many or a class for expanded clones.

>TRBJ2-7|TRBV5-1|15|TRBD1|.
TGCGCCAGCAGCCTTCGACAGGGATCATCGTACGAGCAGTGCTTC
CASSLRQGSSYEQCF
>TRBJ2-2|TRBV12-3/TRBV12-4|15|TRBD1|.
TGTGCCAGCAGTTTAGTCCAGGGGGCGGCCGGGGAGCTGTTTTTT
CASSLVQGAAGELFF
>TRBJ1-2|TRBV20-1|13|TRBD1|many
TGCAGTGCCACGACAGGGGGCGATCGTGGCTACACCTTC
CSATTGGDRGYTF
>TRBJ2-7|TRBV6-2/TRBV6-3|18|.|few
TGTGCCAGCATCACCGGGCCGGGGCTCTCCACGGTCCCTACCGAGCAGTACTTC
CASITGPGLSTVPTEQYF
>TRBJ1-1|TRBV7-2|13|.|.
TGTGCCAGCAGCTTAGGGGGGACGACTGAAGCTTTCTTT
CASSLGGTTEAFF
>TRBJ1-1|TRBV5-7|14|.|few
TGTGCCAGCAGCTTGGTGGGGGATTTCACTGAAGCTTTCTTT
CASSLVGDFTEAFF
>TRBJ1-2|TRBV20-1|17|.|few
TGCAGTGCTCGACCCTATTGGCAGGGTGTGTCTAACTATGGCTACACCTTC
CSARPYWQGVSNYGYTF
>TRBJ2-6|TRBV5-1|16|TRBD2|.
TGCGCCAGCAGCTTAGGGAGGGCTTCTGGGGCCAACGTCCTGACTTTC
CASSLGRASGANVLTF
>TRBJ1-4|TRBV7-2|15|.|.
TGTGCCAGCAGCCTGTGGGACACGCTTAATGAAAAACGGTTTTTT
CASSLWDTLNEKRFF
>TRBJ2-7|TRBV6-5|16|.|many
TGTGCCAGCAGTCAATACCGATTCGGACGGCCGTTAGAGCAGTACTTC
CASSQYRFGRPLEQYF
>TRBJ1-5|TRBV25-1|15|.|few
TGTGCCAGCAGAATAGTCTGGGACAGCAATCAGCCCCAGCATTTT
CASRIVWDSNQPQHF
>TRBJ2-2|TRBV2|16|.|.
TGTGCCAGCAGTGAATTGGGAGCCGGAGAGACCGGGGAGCTGTTTTTT
CASSELGAGETGELFF
>TRBJ2-7|TRBV13|15|.|.
TGTGCCAGCAGCTCGCTTTCAGGACCCGGGGCCGAGCAGTACTTC
CASSSLSGPGAEQYF
>TRBJ1-2|TRBV6-5|13|.|.
TGTGCCAGCAGCCGTGGACAAGATTATGGCTACACCTTC
CASSRGQDYGYTF
>TRBJ2-3|TRBV20-1|14|.|few
TGCAGTGCTAGAGATGAACGTAGGGTGAATACGCAGTATTTT
CSARDERRVNTQYF
>TRBJ2-7|TRBV20-1|15|TRBD2|few
TGCAGTGCTAGGGGTAGCGGGGGGACCACCTACGAGCAGTACTTC
CSARGSGGTTYEQYF
>TRBJ2-3|TRBV20-1|12|.|.
TGCAGTGCTCTAGAAAACACAGATACGCAGTATTTT
CSALENTDTQYF
>TRBJ2-3|TRBV15|14|.|.
TGTGCCACCAGCGGTCGGACAGAAGGGGATACGCAGTATTTT
CATSGRTEGDTQYF
>TRBJ1-6|TRBV6-5|15|.|.
TGTGCCAGCAGTTATACGGGGCCATATAATTCACCCCTCCACTTT
CASSYTGPYNSPLHF
>TRBJ2-5|TRBV7-9|15|.|few
TGTGCCAGCAGCTACCTCACCTCTGTTGTGGAGACCCAGTACTTC
CASSYLTSVVETQYF
>TRBJ2-1|TRBV11-2|14|.|.
TGTGCCAGCAGCACCGAGGTAAGGTCCTATGAGCAGTTCTTC
CASSTEVRSYEQFF
>TRBJ1-1|TRBV25-1|16|.|few
TGTGCCAGCAGTGAACCGCGGTGGGGGGCGAAAGAAGAAGCTTTCTTT
CASSEPRWGAKEEAFF
>TRBJ2-1|TRBV10-1|19|.|few
TGCGCCAGCAGTGAGTCGAAGAGGAGGTTAGGGGCCCCCTACAATGAGCAGTTCTTC
CASSESKRRLGAPYNEQFF
>TRBJ2-7|TRBV6-2/TRBV6-3|15|.|many
TGTGCCAGCAGTTTGGACGGGACTCCTTCCTACGAGCAGTACTTC
CASSLDGTPSYEQYF
>TRBJ2-5|TRBV6-1|13|.|.
TGTGCCAGCAGCACCCTACCGGAGGAGACCCAGTACTTC
CASSTLPEETQYF
>TRBJ2-3|TRBV5-6|16|TRBD2|.
TGTGCCAGCAGCACAGTCGGCGGGGGTGGGGCAGATACGCAGTATTTT
CASSTVGGGGADTQYF
>TRBJ2-3|TRBV6-5|16|TRBD2|.
TGTGCCAGCTCTCGGGGACTAGCGGGGACCACAGATACGCAGTATTTT
CASSRGLAGTTDTQYF
>TRBJ2-3|TRBV12-3/TRBV12-4|14|.|few
TGTGCCAGCAGTTCCGACTCCTTCACAGATACGCAGTATTTT
CASSSDSFTDTQYF
>TRBJ2-3|TRBV2|13|.|few
TGTGCCAGCAGGGGGGTCGTGGCAGATACGCAGTATTTT
CASRGVVADTQYF
>TRBJ2-5|TRBV6-6|15|.|.
TGTGCCAGCAGTTACGGGGGGCCAGGGGGAGAGACCCAGTACTTC
CASSYGGPGGETQYF